The sequence of this TCR beta chain was determined in a study of T cells in Graves' hyperthyroidism and ophthalmopathy. TCR beta CDR3 sequences were amplified from RNA transcripts. Using the HTBI primer set, a first-round RT-PCR was run on the TCR CDR3. A single record per CDR3 protein comes from TCRdb applying MiXCR to the multiplex PCR reads. The sample includes about 380,000 distinct CDR3 sequences, roughly 14% seen only once; the top ten take roughly 20%. This clonotype was found many times. The origin of this receptor is a man aged 25 to 40 with Graves' hyperthyroidism that later progressed to Graves' ophthalmopathy. Sequences were obtained from blood.

This chain's CDR3 is CASSKGGAGYGYTF. The CDR3 DNA sequence: TGTGCCAGCAGCAAAGGGGGCGCAGGGTATGGCTACACCTTC. This chain joins TRBV28 and TRBJ1-2, with 7 bases aligning to TRBD1. Germline V gives CDR1 MDHEN, CDR2 SYDVKM. Germline trimming cut 6 bases from V and 5 bases from J; bases unmatched to any gene: 9. CDR3 length equals 14 residues.